This TCR beta chain was recovered during a study of T cells in Graves' hyperthyroidism and ophthalmopathy. The PBMCs were sourced from fresh peripheral blood (approximately 9.6 ml). Amplified TCR beta CDR3 regions came from RNA transcripts. RT-PCR in the first round (using the HTBI primer set) targeted the TCR CDR3. TCRdb reprocessed the multiplex PCR reads with MiXCR, giving one entry per CDR3 protein. The data hold 500,000 to 550,000 distinct CDR3 sequences, with just under 20% observed a single time. CDR1 is MNHEY, CDR2 SMNVEV, per germline (reference sequence). The V gene end was trimmed by 6 bases and the J gene end by 2 bases; junction bases not matched to a gene: 10. CDR3 size: 16 residues.

V usage is TRBV27 and J usage is TRBJ2-7; 10 bases are shared with TRBD2. The clonotype originates from a man aged 35 to 55 with Graves' ophthalmopathy. Sequencing was done on a sample of blood. The CDR3 here is CASRESGRAFPYEQYF. The CDR3 DNA reads as TGTGCCAGCAGAGAAAGCGGGAGGGCCTTCCCCTACGAGCAGTACTTC.